This T cell receptor (beta chain) was identified during a study of cytotoxic CD8 clonotypes in ibrutinib-treated CLL. Looking at the study overall: Patients: more than nine relapsed/refractory, fewer than 16 treatment-naive, some 18 IGHV unmutated. Mean values per sample were a few hundred thousand productive templates and tens of thousands of productive rearrangements. Findings and caveats of the study: At progression, clonality fell back toward baseline after rising at ibrutinib response. Pretreatment clonality was elevated relative to age-matched healthy donors and paralleled circulating CD8+ T-cell counts.

J lost 1 base, V lost 5 bases, and 4 bases had no gene match. The CDR3 length is 15 residues. From germline, CDR1 is SGHVS and CDR2 FNYEAQ. Comment on this clone: Its antigen is unidentified.

Assay used: immunoSEQ multiplex PCR; TCRdb lists only in-frame clones, some missing. This table holds tens of thousands of clones, approximately 69% found once. The chain recombines TRBV7-6 with TRBJ1-3; 8 bases map to TRBD1. The receptor's source is a human donor with chronic lymphocytic leukemia. Sequenced here: PBMCs, sampled after 12 months of ibrutinib treatment. This CDR3 reads CASSGDRSSGNTIYF. The CDR3, as DNA: TGTGCCAGCAGCGGGGACAGGTCATCTGGAAACACCATATATTTT.